Following are 2 T cell receptor beta chains from one sample sequenced in a study of regulatory dendritic cells for organ transplantation. The repertoire was sequenced with immunoSEQ multiplex PCR; TCRdb's copy has only in-frame clones and lacks some. The table records 25,000 to 30,000 clones, around 79% of them present only once. The sequenced sample consisted of memory CD4+ T cells from blood. As for subset: CD45RO+ memory T cells. These TCRs come from a human donor in good health.

The chain uses TRBV2 and TRBJ2-1; D unclear. The CDR3 length is 12 residues. Germline-derived CDR1 and CDR2 are SNHLY and FYNNEI. V dropped 1 base and J dropped 7 bases, with 5 bases sitting between them. CDR3 DNA sequence: TGTGCCAGCAGTGAAGAGGTAAATGAGCAGTTCTTC. Protein product: CASSEEVNEQFF.

The V and J genes are TRBV4-3 and TRBJ2-7, with D hard to call. Germline V gene sequence: CDR1 LGHNA, CDR2 YSLEER. The CDR3 covers 15 residues. The V gene lost 0 bases and the J gene lost 2 bases, with 11 bases spanning the gap. The CDR3 DNA is TGCGCCAGCAGCCAAGATTTTCAGGTCCCCTACGAGCAGTACTTC. This translates into CASSQDFQVPYEQYF.